This entry lists 14 T cell receptor beta chains sequenced from one sample in a study of metastatic and nonmetastatic thyroid tumors. TCRdb re-called clones via MiXCR from the PCR reads. Of fewer than 40,000 clones detected, about 32% appear once; the ten largest clones hold more than 30%. Each patient went into thyroid surgery without having received any treatment. Material: blood. All receptors come from a female donor with papillary thyroid cancer or a benign thyroid nodule (not recorded which). Some clones in this sample may be carry-over from other donors' samples.

This clone was picked up many times. V usage is TRBV12-3 or TRBV12-4 and J usage is TRBJ2-1; a possible D gene is TRBD2 (6 bases). The CDR3 has 14 amino acids. Trimming took 2 bases from V and 5 from J, leaving 10 bases between them. The CDR3 is CASSLSSGDNEQFF. The CDR3 coding sequence is TGTGCCAGCAGTTTAAGTTCGGGGGACAATGAGCAGTTCTTC.

This clone was counted ten times or more. This rearrangement joins TRBV5-1 to TRBJ1-1; 11 bases align to TRBD1. From germline, CDR1 is SGHRS and CDR2 YFSETQ. With V trimmed by 6 bases and J by 7 bases, 8 bases remained unmatched. This CDR3 spans 14 amino acids. CDR3 loop: CASKEGQGGGEAFF. As DNA, the CDR3 is TGCGCCAGCAAGGAGGGACAGGGGGGTGGTGAAGCTTTCTTT.

Notes on this clone: A read error is likely, as this CDR3 ends without the conserved phenylalanine or tryptophan. V and J are TRBV20-1 and TRBJ2-1; D tentatively reads TRBD1 or TRBD2 (5 bases each). The CDR3 has 15 amino acids. From germline, CDR1 is DFQATT and CDR2 SNEGSKA (reference sequence). V lost 6 bases to trimming and J lost 5 bases, with 20 bases between them. The CDR3 spells CSAPPGLTSDNEQFV. The DNA of the CDR3 is TGCAGTGCACCACCGGGGCTAACTTCCGACAATGAGCAGTTCGTC.

This clone is large within its sample. Lacking the conserved final phenylalanine or tryptophan, this CDR3 likely reflects a read error. It is unclear where the CDR3 begins or ends on the DNA, so no DNA is shown, and the CDR3 is as TCRdb lists it. This chain connects TRBV7-3 to TRBJ2-1. The germline CDR1 and CDR2 sequences are SGHTA and FQGTGA. The CDR3 totals 10 residues, both ends included. The CDR3 spells CASSSYRRIR.

The V call is TRBV15, the J call TRBJ1-6; D not resolved. The CDR3 loop spans 12 amino acids. The V gene lost 2 bases and the J gene lost 7 bases, with 3 bases spanning the gap. Germline lookup yields CDR1 LNHNV and CDR2 YYDKDF (reference sequence). The CDR3 sequence: CATSRTNSPLHF. The CDR3 nucleotides read TGTGCCACCAGCAGAACAAATTCACCCCTCCACTTT.

This clone was seen many times. The genes are TRBV6-1 and TRBJ1-5; TRBD1 aligns across 9 bases. Per the germline V gene, CDR1 is MNHNS and CDR2 is SASEGT. The CDR3 spans 18 residues. Losses at the gene ends were 6 bases for V and 0 bases for J; bases not matched to a gene: 12. CDR3: CASRNTGGWGTSNQPQHF. The DNA of the CDR3 is TGTGCCAGCAGGAACACAGGGGGCTGGGGAACTAGCAATCAGCCCCAGCATTTT.

This clone has more than one count but fewer than ten. Compared with germline, one end of the junction differs, possibly owing to a read error. The chain recombines TRBV6-4 with TRBJ2-1; D may correspond to TRBD1 or TRBD2 (5 bases each). The CDR3 length is 15 residues. The germline CDR1 and CDR2 sequences are MRHNA and SNTAGT. DNA of the CDR3: TGTACCAGCAGTGACTCGGGGCAGGGTTCCAGTGAGCAGTTCTTC. Translated, it gives CTSSDSGQGSSEQFF.

This clone was counted once. V is TRBV12-3 or TRBV12-4 and J is TRBJ2-1, with 13 positions matching TRBD2. Trimming removed 0 bases from V and 12 bases from J; junction bases left unmatched: 17. The CDR3 sequence is 19 residues long. CDR3 nucleotides: TGTGCCAGCAGTTTAGCGCTGGGGACTAGCGGGACTCCCTTGGATGTGCAGTTCTTC. It codes for CASSLALGTSGTPLDVQFF.

This clone occurred many times. The V call is TRBV7-2, the J call TRBJ2-1; D gene uncertain. Germline CDR1 is SGHTA and CDR2 is FQGNSA. The CDR3 is made up of 11 amino acids. Between the trimmed V and J ends, which lost 2 bases and 10 bases, there was a span of 6 bases. The chain's CDR3 is CASSLRHEQFF. CDR3 DNA: TGTGCCAGCAGCTTAAGACACGAGCAGTTCTTC.

This clone has at least ten counts. The chain is built from TRBV2 and TRBJ2-7; perhaps TRBD2 as D (5 bases). The length of the CDR3 is 15 residues. V lost 8 bases and J lost 7, with 24 bases in between. Looked up from germline, CDR1 is SNHLY and CDR2 is FYNNEI. The CDR3 is CASSRLYSSLGEQYF. CDR3 coding DNA: TGTGCCAGCTCCCGACTATATTCGTCTCTGGGGGAGCAGTACTTC. The complete variable domain, with remaining parts taken from reference TRBV2 and TRBJ2-7, reads EPEVTQTPSHQVTQMGQEVILRCVPISNHLYFYWYRQILGQKVEFLVSFYNNEISEKSEIFDDQFSVERPDGSNFTLKIRSTKLEDSAMYFCASSRLYSSLGEQYFGPGTRLTVT.

Notes on this clone: At one of its ends the junction is not consistent with the germline gene, which may arise from a read error. The gene calls are TRBV27 and TRBJ2-7, with 8 positions matching TRBD1. Germline V gives CDR1 MNHEY, CDR2 SMNVEV (reference sequence). This CDR3 has 15 residues. The CDR3 here is CASSVGQGNSNEQYF. CDR3 DNA sequence: TGCGCCAGCAGTGTCGGACAGGGCAACTCCAACGAGCAGTACTTC.

This clone has at least ten counts. The gene calls are TRBV28 and TRBJ1-5; 11 nucleotides line up with TRBD1. CDR1 and CDR2 from the germline V gene are MDHEN and SYDVKM. The ends lost 6 bases at V and 4 bases at J; junction bases unmatched: 8. The CDR3 contains 16 residues. This CDR3 is CASRTGQGAANQPQHF. CDR3 nucleotide sequence: TGTGCCAGCAGAACCGGACAGGGGGCAGCAAATCAGCCCCAGCATTTT. Full variable domain (missing parts from reference TRBV28 and TRBJ1-5): DVKVTQSSRYLVKRTGEKVFLECVQDMDHENMFWYRQDPGLGLRLIYFSYDVKMKEKGDIPEGYSVSREKKERFSLILESASTNQTSMYLCASRTGQGAANQPQHFGDGTRLSIL.

This clone appeared many times. The chain joins TRBV9 to TRBJ2-3; 9 bases are a match to TRBD2. J gave up 0 bases and V 4 bases, and 6 bases lay outside the gene matches. The germline V gene encodes CDR1 SGDLS and CDR2 YYNGEE. This CDR3 has 16 amino acids. The CDR3 region has the DNA TGTGCCAGCAGCACTCAAGCGGGAGGAAGCACAGATACGCAGTATTTT. It encodes CASSTQAGGSTDTQYF.

This chain's CDR3 is CASSPRQGNTEAFF. As DNA, the CDR3 is TGTGCCAGCAGCCCCAGACAGGGGAACACTGAAGCTTTCTTT. This chain connects TRBV5-4 to TRBJ1-1; 7 bases map to TRBD1. Germline loops: CDR1 SGHNT, CDR2 YYREEE (reference sequence). V lost 4 bases to trimming and J lost 1 base; unmatched junction nucleotides: 4. The CDR3 consists of 14 residues. The full variable domain, in which reference TRBV5-4 and TRBJ1-1 provide the parts outside the CDR3, is ETGVTQSPTHLIKTRGQQVTLRCSSQSGHNTVSWYQQALGQGPQFIFQYYREEENGRGNFPPRFSGLQFPNYSSELNVNALELDDSALYLCASSPRQGNTEAFFGQGTRLTVV.